Listed below are T cell receptor beta chains from one sample, sequenced in a study of T cells in Graves' hyperthyroidism and ophthalmopathy. One entry per CDR3 protein results from TCRdb running MiXCR on the multiplex PCR reads. The sample includes about 350,000 distinct CDR3 sequences, 15% to 20% of them seen just once. Source material: blood. These receptors all come from a woman aged 25 to 45 with Graves' hyperthyroidism that later progressed to Graves' ophthalmopathy. Both conserved end residues are part of each CDR3. A D gene is named only where the DNA matches it firmly. Only some rows state a clone size, as once, few, many or a class for expanded clones.

-	TRBV7-6	TRBJ2-7	-	TGTGCCAGCAGCTTAGACCCGGATAGGGGACGCGAGCAGTACTTC	CASSLDPDRGREQYF
few	TRBV4-1	TRBJ1-3	-	TGCGCCAGCAGCCAAGCTACAGCTCCCTTTTACTCTGGAAACACCATATATTTT	CASSQATAPFYSGNTIYF
-	TRBV4-1	TRBJ2-7	-	TGCGCCAGCAGCCAAGATAGGGCAGGGATTGGCTACGAGCAGTACTTC	CASSQDRAGIGYEQYF
-	TRBV27	TRBJ1-6	-	TGTGCCAGCAGTTTAGTGGGACCCTCTTCACCCCTCCACTTT	CASSLVGPSSPLHF
-	TRBV6-1	TRBJ2-7	-	TGTGCCAGCAGTTATGGGCTGGGGAGCCACGAGCAGTACTTC	CASSYGLGSHEQYF
few	TRBV6-1	TRBJ1-1	TRBD1	TGTGCCAGCAGGCATTCGGGACAGTTTCTTGAAGCTTTCTTT	CASRHSGQFLEAFF
many	TRBV7-9	TRBJ2-7	-	TGTGCCAGCAGCTTTAGCAGCGAGCAGTACTTC	CASSFSSEQYF
-	TRBV18	TRBJ2-2	TRBD1	TGTGCCAGCTCACCGCTCCGACATAGAGCCGGGACAGCCGCGAACACCGGGGAGCTGTTTTTT	CASSPLRHRAGTAANTGELFF
-	TRBV20-1	TRBJ2-1	TRBD2	TGCAGTGCTACATCCGGGACTAGCGGGACCCATGAGCAGTTCTTC	CSATSGTSGTHEQFF
many	TRBV6-5	TRBJ2-2	-	TGTGCCAGCAGTTACTACCAGACGGCGGGATCCACCGGGGAGCTGTTTTTT	CASSYYQTAGSTGELFF
many	TRBV5-1	TRBJ2-1	-	TGCGCCAGCAGCCAACACCCGGCGAACTACAATGAGCAGTTCTTC	CASSQHPANYNEQFF
few	TRBV11-2	TRBJ2-3	-	TGTGCCAGCAGCCCGAAATTTTCCACAGATACGCAGTATTTT	CASSPKFSTDTQYF
few	TRBV20-1	TRBJ2-3	TRBD2	TGCAGTGCTGTACTAGCGGTTATGGATACGCAGTATTTT	CSAVLAVMDTQYF
many	TRBV19	TRBJ1-2	-	TGTGCCAGTAGTATTCCGGACAGTAACTATGGCTACACCTTC	CASSIPDSNYGYTF
many	TRBV15	TRBJ1-5	-	TGTGCCACCAGCAGGCCCAATCAGCCCCAGCATTTT	CATSRPNQPQHF
-	TRBV2	TRBJ1-1	TRBD1	TGTGCCAGCACGACAGGGTCCACTGAAGCTTTCTTT	CASTTGSTEAFF
many	TRBV10-3	TRBJ1-1	-	TGTGCCATCAGTGAGTCACCAGGGGCGAACACTGAAGCTTTCTTT	CAISESPGANTEAFF
-	TRBV11-3	TRBJ2-1	TRBD2	TGTGCCAGCAGCGTCCCGGGACTACCAGACAATGAGCAGTTCTTC	CASSVPGLPDNEQFF
many	TRBV27	TRBJ2-3	-	TGTGCCAGCAGTTTCCTTTTGACTGAAGGGGAGCACACAGATACGCAGTATTTT	CASSFLLTEGEHTDTQYF
-	TRBV4-1	TRBJ1-6	-	TGCGCCAGCAGCCAGACCACAGGGAATAAGGGGTCCTATAATTCACCCCTCCACTTT	CASSQTTGNKGSYNSPLHF
few	TRBV6-1	TRBJ2-2	-	TGTGCCACCCACGGAGCTGCGAACACCGGGGAGCTGTTTTTT	CATHGAANTGELFF
-	TRBV20-1	TRBJ1-2	-	TGCAGTGCCGGGGAACAGAAAGTTAACTATGGCTACACCTTC	CSAGEQKVNYGYTF
few	TRBV20-1	TRBJ2-2	-	TGCAGTGCTAGCGGTACGAACACCGGGGAGCTGTTTTTT	CSASGTNTGELFF
-	TRBV27	TRBJ2-1	TRBD2	TGTGCCAGCAGTTTACGTCCGAGCGGGAGGTTTTACAATGAGCAGTTCTTC	CASSLRPSGRFYNEQFF
many	TRBV28	TRBJ1-4	TRBD1	TGTGCCAGCAGTTGGGACAGGGAGAATGAAAAACTGTTTTTT	CASSWDRENEKLFF
many	TRBV6-1	TRBJ2-2	TRBD1	TGTGCCAGCAGTTCGACAGGGTTTGGCGGGGAGCTGTTTTTT	CASSSTGFGGELFF
many	TRBV3-1	TRBJ2-7	-	TGTGCCAGCAGCCAAGATTCTGGGGGCGTAGGGTCCTACGAGCAGTACTTC	CASSQDSGGVGSYEQYF
few	TRBV20-1	TRBJ2-1	TRBD2	TGCAGTGCTAGAGGTATAGCGGGAGCTGGAAATGAGCAGTTCTTC	CSARGIAGAGNEQFF
few	TRBV5-1	TRBJ2-3	TRBD2	TGCGCCAGCAGCTTTACTAGCGGGGCCCTAGGCCGCACAGATACGCAGTATTTT	CASSFTSGALGRTDTQYF
few	TRBV15	TRBJ2-2	-	TGTGCCACCGGGGCGTACAACGGGGAGCTGTTTTTT	CATGAYNGELFF
few	TRBV27	TRBJ2-2	TRBD2	TGTGCCAGCAGTCCGACTAGCGGGAGGCCCGGGGAGCTGTTTTTT	CASSPTSGRPGELFF
many	TRBV28	TRBJ2-2	-	TGTGCCAGCAGTTTCAAATTAGGGGGCGGGAGCACCGGGGAGCTGTTTTTT	CASSFKLGGGSTGELFF
few	TRBV20-1	TRBJ2-1	TRBD2	TGCAGTGCTAGCCCTCTAGCGGCTAGCTCCTACAATGAGCAGTTCTTC	CSASPLAASSYNEQFF
few	TRBV5-4	TRBJ2-3	-	TGTGCCAGCAGCTACTCTAGCTCTGGGGATACGCAGTATTTT	CASSYSSSGDTQYF
many	TRBV27	TRBJ2-5	-	TGTGCCAGCAGTTTAAGTGGAGAAGAGACCCAGTACTTC	CASSLSGEETQYF
many	TRBV12-3/TRBV12-4	TRBJ2-3	TRBD1	TGTGCCAGCAGTTATGGACAGGGGGAGATTTCAGATACGCAGTATTTT	CASSYGQGEISDTQYF
many	TRBV29-1	TRBJ2-5	TRBD2	TGCAGCGTCTATGGGACTAGCAGACAAGAGACCCAGTACTTC	CSVYGTSRQETQYF
many	TRBV25-1	TRBJ2-2	TRBD1	TGTGCCAGCAGTGAATCGACAGGGGGATTCGGGGAGCTGTTTTTT	CASSESTGGFGELFF
many	TRBV11-2	TRBJ2-7	-	TGTGCCAGCAGCGGGGACGTTGACAGGTGGCACGAGCAGTACTTC	CASSGDVDRWHEQYF
many	TRBV12-3/TRBV12-4	TRBJ2-7	-	TGTGCCAGCAGTTTGGGGATGACCTACGAGCAGTACTTC	CASSLGMTYEQYF
many	TRBV30	TRBJ1-1	-	TGTGCCTGGAGCGTGGACCTGGGTGAAGCTTTCTTT	CAWSVDLGEAFF
few	TRBV4-1	TRBJ2-1	TRBD2	TGCGCCAGCAGCCAGGGACTAGCGGGGGGGGGCTCCTACAATGAGCAGTTCTTC	CASSQGLAGGGSYNEQFF
many	TRBV12-3/TRBV12-4	TRBJ2-7	-	TGTGCCAGCAGTAGGGGGGGTAGAGACAGGGTGGGAGAGCAGTACTTC	CASSRGGRDRVGEQYF
many	TRBV20-1	TRBJ2-5	-	TGCAGTGCTAGCTGGGCAGAAGAGACCCAGTACTTC	CSASWAEETQYF
many	TRBV3-1	TRBJ2-3	TRBD2	TGTGCCAGCAGCCAAGTAGGGACTAGCGCGACAGATACGCAGTATTTT	CASSQVGTSATDTQYF
many	TRBV24-1	TRBJ2-2	TRBD2	TGTGCCACCAGTGCATCAAATTATGGGACTAGCGGATCTCCGGACGAACACCGGGAGCTGTTTTTT	CATSASNYGTSGSPDEHRELFF
many	TRBV12-3/TRBV12-4	TRBJ1-1	-	TGTGCCAGCAGTTTATCAGGCTCGAACACTGAAGCTTTCTTT	CASSLSGSNTEAFF
many	TRBV28	TRBJ2-1	-	TGTGCCAGCAGTTTAGGATGGGTAGTGGGAAATGAGCAGTTCTTC	CASSLGWVVGNEQFF
-	TRBV7-6	TRBJ2-1	TRBD1	TGTGCCAGCAGCAAATACGGGACAGGAGGATACAATGAGCAGTTCTTC	CASSKYGTGGYNEQFF
few	TRBV7-9	TRBJ2-2	-	TGTGCCGGAGACACCGGGGAGCTGTTTTTT	CAGDTGELFF
-	TRBV7-9	TRBJ2-7	TRBD1	TGTGCCAGCAGCCCAACTTCACAGGGGCGAAAATCCTACGAGCAGTACTTC	CASSPTSQGRKSYEQYF
few	TRBV29-1	TRBJ2-5	-	TGCAGCGTTGAAGGTTGGACAGAGATGAAAGAGACCCAGTACTTC	CSVEGWTEMKETQYF
-	TRBV4-3	TRBJ1-6	TRBD1	TGCGCCAGCAGCCAGGGAGGGGGCAGGGGCCTCTATAATTCACCCCTCCACTTT	CASSQGGGRGLYNSPLHF